This T cell receptor (beta chain) was obtained from a study of blood T cell repertoires in COVID-19. Study context: Whether acute or convalescent, the COVID-19 samples came from the United States, Italy and Spain. T cells, B-cell-depleted T cells, or PBMCs provided the cDNA or gDNA that served as material.

Per the authors' pipeline: Estimated nucleated cell counts came from reference gene primer amplification. Sequencing used immunoSEQ multiplex PCR; TCRdb keeps in-frame clones, though not all of them. Clone size and the V and J calls come from that table; the DNA yielded D and trimming. The sample carries some 350,000 clones, almost 90% recorded once. The sequenced sample consisted of peripheral blood. This clonotype was sampled from a man aged 18-30 years with active or convalescent COVID-19.

CDR3: CASRPRLAPSETQYF. The CDR3 coding sequence is TGTGCCAGCAGACCCCGACTAGCCCCATCGGAGACCCAGTACTTC. The rearrangement links TRBV6-5 to TRBJ2-5, with 7 positions matching TRBD2. The ends lost 6 bases at V and 5 bases at J; junction bases unmatched: 12. The germline V gene has CDR1 MNHEY and CDR2 SVGAGI. The CDR3 is 15 amino acids.